This T cell receptor beta chain was retrieved from a study of blood T cell repertoires in COVID-19 (dated by TCRdb to about 2020). As for the study more broadly: The collaborator samples originated in the United States, Italy and Spain and spanned the acute and convalescent phases of COVID-19. The prospective study material was composed of cDNA or gDNA derived from T cells, B-cell-depleted T cells, or PBMCs. The sample metadata nearly always contained a de-identified subject ID, COVID-19 status, age in years and sex. The samples were drawn from the first 160 participants of the ongoing ImmuneRACE study and from 950 to 1,500 subjects provided by 6 global collaborators. The repertoires were released in a freely available public database intended as a resource for research on the immune response to SARS-CoV-2. Where HLA class I and class II types were available, the types were taken from metadata supplied by the sample provider, not from assay-based typing. Subjects who had been exposed to COVID-19, were actively infected with it, or had recovered from it provided the deeply sampled blood TCRbeta repertoires that made up the dataset. What the research found in general, with its limitations: The quantity of clinical and demographic metadata differed by source and by participant and was supplied without curation.

With regard to this clone: Which antigen it targets is not known. Per-nucleotide qualities are absent, and no much larger clonotype sits a single base away.

TCRbeta CDR3 regions were amplified from genomic DNA using the immunoSEQ Assay, a bias-controlled multiplex PCR. On the study's bioinformatics: The number of nucleated cells in each sample was estimated from the amplification of reference gene primers within the assay. To quantify the absolute abundance of each unique TCRbeta CDR3 rearrangement, sequence reads were collapsed and filtered. For each sample, productive Simpson clonality was calculated by taking the square root of Simpson's diversity index across productive rearrangements. TCRdb obtained this table from immuneACCESS and retained in-frame rearrangements with V and J assigned. These tables miss some clones; where compared with another copy, unresolved V genes account for less than half of the shortfall, and the remainder is unexplained. V and J calls and clone size come straight from that table; D and trimming were deduced from the DNA. A total of more than 300,000 clones appear in this sample, approximately 90% of them only once. The biggest ten clones account for roughly 1.7% of the sample.

In Seattle, one collaborating source enrolled patients while the infection was active and tracked those patients longitudinally over the course of disease. Whole blood was collected in K2EDTA tubes by collaborating institutions according to the institutions' own protocols. For TCRbeta analysis, collaborators shipped samples as frozen whole blood, isolated PBMCs, or DNA extracted from either of those sample types. The V end loses 0 bases and the J end loses 3 bases, and a stretch of 15 bases separates them. The CDR3 contains 17 residues, cysteine and phenylalanine counted. The CDR3 DNA has 51 bases and is translated from base 1. CDR1 and CDR2 are drawn from the germline V gene (reference sequence): LGHDT, YNNKEL.

The source is a woman between 25 and 40 years old with COVID-19, enrolled during active disease. The source material was peripheral blood. The rearrangement combines TRBV3-1 (or the pseudogene TRBV3-2) with TRBJ1-5; TRBD1 is a possible D gene, resting on 5 matching bases. The CDR3: CASSQDERGRHNQPQHF. Read as DNA, the sequence is TGTGCCAGCAGCCAAGATGAGCGGGGCAGACACAATCAGCCCCAGCATTTT.